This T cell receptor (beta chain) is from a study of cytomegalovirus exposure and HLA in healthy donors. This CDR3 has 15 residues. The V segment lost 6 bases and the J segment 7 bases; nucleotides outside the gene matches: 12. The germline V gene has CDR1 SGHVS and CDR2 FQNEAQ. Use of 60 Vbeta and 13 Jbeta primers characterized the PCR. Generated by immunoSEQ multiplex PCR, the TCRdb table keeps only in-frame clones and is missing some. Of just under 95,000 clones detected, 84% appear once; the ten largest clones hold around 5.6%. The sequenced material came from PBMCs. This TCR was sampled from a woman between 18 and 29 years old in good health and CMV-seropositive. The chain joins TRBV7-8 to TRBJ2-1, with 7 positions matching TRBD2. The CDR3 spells CASRPGGGLRNEQFF. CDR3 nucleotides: TGTGCCAGCAGGCCGGGGGGAGGCCTAAGGAATGAGCAGTTCTTC.